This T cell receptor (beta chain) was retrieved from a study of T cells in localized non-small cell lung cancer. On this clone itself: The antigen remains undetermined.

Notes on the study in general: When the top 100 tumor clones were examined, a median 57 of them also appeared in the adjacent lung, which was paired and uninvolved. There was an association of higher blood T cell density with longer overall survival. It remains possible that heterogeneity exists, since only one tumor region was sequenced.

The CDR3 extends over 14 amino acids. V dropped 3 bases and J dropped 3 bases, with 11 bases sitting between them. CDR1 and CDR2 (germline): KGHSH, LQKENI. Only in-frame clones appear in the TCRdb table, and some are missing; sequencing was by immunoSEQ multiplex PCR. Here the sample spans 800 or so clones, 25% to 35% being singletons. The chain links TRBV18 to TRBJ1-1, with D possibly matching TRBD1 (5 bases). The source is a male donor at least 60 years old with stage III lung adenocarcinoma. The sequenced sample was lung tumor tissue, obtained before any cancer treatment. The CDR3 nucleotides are TGTGCCAGCTCACCGATGGGGGGTGACACTGAAGCTTTCTTT. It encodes CASSPMGGDTEAFF. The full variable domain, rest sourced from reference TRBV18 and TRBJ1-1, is NAGVMQNPRHLVRRRGQEARLRCSPMKGHSHVYWYRQLPEEGLKFMVYLQKENIIDESGMPKERFSAEFPKEGPSILRIQQVVRGDSAAYFCASSPMGGDTEAFFGQGTRLTVV.